Below, 12 T cell receptor beta chains from the same sample are listed, as sequenced in a study of CD8 T cells in ankylosing spondylitis. One entry per CDR3 protein, called by TCRdb with MiXCR from the 5' RACE reads. This table holds some 250,000 distinct CDR3 sequences, more than 20% found once. Sequencing used blood, either unsorted or a sorted T cell fraction (not recorded which). Receptors originate from a male donor with ankylosing spondylitis or in good health (not recorded which).

In this sample, this clonotype turned up many times. The chain recombines TRBV9 with TRBJ2-3; 8 bases are a match to TRBD2. The CDR3 contains 16 residues. Germline-derived CDR1 and CDR2 are SGDLS and YYNGEE. The ends lost 5 bases at V and 4 bases at J; junction bases unmatched: 12. The CDR3 DNA sequence: TGTGCCAGCAGTGCCCGCCCGGGGGGGCCTTCAGATACGCAGTATTTT. Its protein is CASSARPGGPSDTQYF.

This clonotype showed up just once. V gene TRBV27 combines with J gene TRBJ2-1; 8 bases fit TRBD2. This CDR3 is built from 19 residues. Losses at the gene ends were 4 bases for V and 4 bases for J; bases not matched to a gene: 18. The germline V gene has CDR1 MNHEY and CDR2 SMNVEV (reference sequence). CDR3 coding DNA: TGTGCCAGCAGTTCCCGGGGCCAGGGCGCGGGGGGACCTTACAATGAGCAGTTCTTC. Amino acid sequence: CASSSRGQGAGGPYNEQFF.

This clonotype has just a few counts. This rearrangement joins TRBV20-1 to TRBJ2-1, with D possibly TRBD2 on 5 matching bases. The V gene's germline CDR1 is DFQATT and CDR2 SNEGSKA (reference sequence). V lost 4 bases, J lost 6 bases, and 13 bases lay in between. The CDR3 is 13 residues long. CDR3: CSAMSSPSNEQFF. The CDR3 DNA is TGCAGTGCTATGTCTAGCCCATCCAATGAGCAGTTCTTC.

The chain couples TRBV18 to TRBJ2-7, with 7 positions matching TRBD1. The CDR3 loop spans 14 amino acids. The germline CDR1 and CDR2 sequences are KGHSH and LQKENI. J gave up 2 bases and V 6 bases, and 7 bases lay outside the gene matches. In DNA form, the CDR3 reads TGTGCCAGCTCGCCAGGACAGGCGGCCTACGAGCAGTACTTC. Translating it yields CASSPGQAAYEQYF. The complete variable domain, with remaining parts taken from reference TRBV18 and TRBJ2-7, reads NAGVMQNPRHLVRRRGQEARLRCSPMKGHSHVYWYRQLPEEGLKFMVYLQKENIIDESGMPKERFSAEFPKEGPSILRIQQVVRGDSAAYFCASSPGQAAYEQYFGPGTRLTVT.

V gene TRBV2 combines with J gene TRBJ2-7; no clear D. The CDR3 sequence is 13 residues long. Trimming shortened V by 8 bases and J by 3 bases, and 14 bases separated the two germline ends. Germline V gene sequence: CDR1 SNHLY, CDR2 FYNNEI. The DNA for the CDR3 is TGTGCCAGCGGGGAACGGTTTCTCTACGAGCAGTACTTC. It codes for CASGERFLYEQYF.

In its sample, this clonotype was seen many times. This chain uses TRBV12-3 or TRBV12-4 with TRBJ1-5; no reliable D call. This CDR3 is built from 12 residues. Trimming removed 5 bases at V and 4 bases at J, with 6 bases between. For the CDR3, the DNA is TGTGCCAGCAGTGCCACAAATCAGCCCCAGCATTTT. This translates into CASSATNQPQHF.

This sequence joins TRBV12-3 or TRBV12-4 and TRBJ2-5; no reliable D call. Trimming took off 5 bases at V and 1 base at J, with 8 bases between the two ends. CDR3 length equals 13 residues. DNA for the CDR3: TGTGCCAGCAGTACCAGTACCCAAGAGACCCAGTACTTC. Its translation is CASSTSTQETQYF.

This clonotype was recorded once. The J gene is TRBJ2-1, the V gene TRBV18; 8 positions match TRBD1. The CDR3 is made up of 15 amino acids. J was trimmed by 10 bases and V by 3 bases; bases with no gene match: 11. The germline V gene has CDR1 KGHSH and CDR2 LQKENI. CDR3 protein: CASSPGPGDRLEQFF. The CDR3 region has the DNA TGTGCCAGCTCACCGGGGCCCGGGGACAGGTTAGAGCAGTTCTTC.

Regarding this clonotype: Since a much larger clone is just one base distant, this may be a read error. V gene TRBV10-3 combines with J gene TRBJ2-1, with 7 positions matching TRBD2. The CDR3 is 17 amino acids. In germline, CDR1 is ENHRY, CDR2 SYGVKD. The CDR3 region is CAISRGSLASSYNERFF. The CDR3 coding sequence is TGTGCCATCAGCCGAGGTTCACTAGCGAGTTCCTACAATGAGCGGTTCTTC.

The chain links TRBV10-3 to TRBJ1-4, with a weak D call TRBD1 (6 bases). In germline, CDR1 is ENHRY, CDR2 SYGVKD. The CDR3 has 16 amino acids. Trimming pared 0 bases from V and 4 bases from J, leaving 12 bases between. In DNA, the CDR3 is TGTGCCATCAGTGAGTCTCCAGGGGCCGATAATGAAAAACTGTTTTTT. This encodes CAISESPGADNEKLFF.

V and J are TRBV18 and TRBJ2-1, with 7 bases matching TRBD1. Germline CDR1 KGHSH, CDR2 LQKENI. V lost 2 bases, J lost 2 bases, and 0 bases stayed unmatched. The CDR3 length is 14 residues. The CDR3 DNA reads TGTGCCAGCTCACCAGGGACAGCCTACAATGAGCAGTTCTTC. Residues: CASSPGTAYNEQFF.

This clonotype was seen repeatedly, ten times or more. The V gene is TRBV11-2, the J gene TRBJ2-2, with D tentatively TRBD1 or TRBD2 (6 bases each). The CDR3 is 15 amino acids. Trimming shortened V by 1 base and J by 4 bases, and 10 bases separated the two germline ends. Germline V gives CDR1 SGHAT, CDR2 FQNNGV. CDR3 region: CASSLVGGATGELFF. The DNA of the CDR3 is TGTGCCAGCAGCTTAGTGGGGGGCGCCACCGGGGAGCTGTTTTTT.